These 5 T cell receptor beta chains share one sample of origin, sequenced in a study of preoperative IRX-2 immunotherapy in early breast cancer. Produced via immunoSEQ multiplex PCR; TCRdb's table is partial and in-frame only. Of approximately 6,300 clones in the sample, about four fifths were seen once. Sample treatment: preoperative locoregional IRX-2 cytokine immunotherapy. The sequences come from tumor tissue, collected before IRX-2 immunotherapy. These TCRs come from a human donor with breast cancer.

CDR3 loop: CASSPPAGLNTEAFF. The CDR3 DNA sequence: TGTGCCAGCTCACCACCCGCAGGACTGAACACTGAAGCTTTCTTT. The rearrangement links TRBV18 to TRBJ1-1, with D uncertain. Germline-derived CDR1 and CDR2 are KGHSH and LQKENI. V lost 0 bases, J lost 0 bases, and 8 bases lay in between. The CDR3 contains 15 residues.

The chain uses TRBV4-1 and TRBJ1-1; tentatively, D is TRBD1 (6 bases). V lost 3 bases and J lost 3, with 23 bases in between. CDR1 and CDR2 (germline): MGHRA, YSYEKL. The CDR3 runs 18 residues. DNA of the CDR3: TGCGCCAGCAGCCAGGCCCCCCGGGGGGTTAGGACAGACACTGAAGCTTTCTTT. It encodes CASSQAPRGVRTDTEAFF.

This sequence joins TRBV18 and TRBJ1-2, with unresolved D. V dropped 3 bases and J dropped 2 bases, with 16 bases sitting between them. CDR3 length: 16 amino acids. In germline, CDR1 is KGHSH, CDR2 LQKENI. The CDR3: CASSPPIKGGNYGYTF. The CDR3 region has the DNA TGTGCCAGCTCACCTCCTATTAAGGGAGGCAACTATGGCTACACCTTC.

V usage is TRBV23-1 and J usage is TRBJ1-1; D is unresolved. TRBV23-1 has ORF status, its function being uncertain. This CDR3 comprises 13 residues. V dropped 6 bases and J dropped 5 bases, with 13 bases sitting between them. This chain's CDR3 is CASSLFTTTEAFF. CDR3 coding DNA: TGCGCCAGCAGCTTGTTCACGACGACTGAAGCTTTCTTT.

For the CDR3, the DNA is TGTGCCAGCAGCCCGGGACTTCTCGGCTCTGGGGCCAACGTCCTGACTTTC. It codes for CASSPGLLGSGANVLTF. The J gene is TRBJ2-6, the V gene TRBV7-6; the D gene is possibly TRBD2 (6 bases). The CDR3 is 17 amino acids. Trimming pared 5 bases from V and 0 bases from J, leaving 14 bases between. Germline CDR1 reads SGHVS; CDR2 reads FNYEAQ.